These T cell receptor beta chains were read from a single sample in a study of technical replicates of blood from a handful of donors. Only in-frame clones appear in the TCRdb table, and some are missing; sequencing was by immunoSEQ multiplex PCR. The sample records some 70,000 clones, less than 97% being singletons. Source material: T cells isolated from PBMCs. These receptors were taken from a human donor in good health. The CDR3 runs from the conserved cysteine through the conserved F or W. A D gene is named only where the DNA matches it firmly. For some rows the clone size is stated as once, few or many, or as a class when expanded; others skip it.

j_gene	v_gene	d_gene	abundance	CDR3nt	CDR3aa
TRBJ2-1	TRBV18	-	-	TGTGCCAGCTCACCGGGGACTCCTACTAACAATGAGCAGTTCTTC	CASSPGTPTNNEQFF
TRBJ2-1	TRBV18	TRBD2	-	TGTGCCAGCTCACCACCCTCTAGCGGGAGCTCCTACAATGAGCAGTTCTTC	CASSPPSSGSSYNEQFF
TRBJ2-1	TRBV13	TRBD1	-	TGTGCCAGCAGCTTACTAAGGGGGCTCGGGTACAATGAGCAGTTCTTC	CASSLLRGLGYNEQFF
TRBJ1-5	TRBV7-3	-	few	TGTGCCAGCAGCTTAACTGGGGGCGGAGGTCAGCCCCAGCATTTT	CASSLTGGGGQPQHF
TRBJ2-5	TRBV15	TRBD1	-	TGTGCCACCAGCGGGGGGGGACAGGGACTAGAGACCCAGTACTTC	CATSGGGQGLETQYF
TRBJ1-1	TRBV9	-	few	TGTGCCAGCAGCGGTGACAGAAACACTGAAGCTTTCTTT	CASSGDRNTEAFF
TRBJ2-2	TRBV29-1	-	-	TGCAGCGTTGCTTGGCAGGGTGGGCTGTTTTTT	CSVAWQGGLFF
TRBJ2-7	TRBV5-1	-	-	TGCGCCAGCAGCTTGTCTGGACAGTCTTCTTCCTACGAGCAGTACTTC	CASSLSGQSSSYEQYF
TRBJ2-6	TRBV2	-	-	TGTGCCAGCAGTGAAATAGGGGCCGGGGCCAACGTCCTGACTTTC	CASSEIGAGANVLTF
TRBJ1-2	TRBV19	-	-	TGTGCCAGTAGCGCCGGGGGTGCAGTCTATGGCTACACCTTC	CASSAGGAVYGYTF
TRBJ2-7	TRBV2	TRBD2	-	TGTGCCAGCAGTGACTCTAGCGGGGGGGCTTACGAGCAGTACTTC	CASSDSSGGAYEQYF